Below, 5 T cell receptor beta chains from the same sample are listed, as sequenced in a study of radiotherapy plus CTLA-4 blockade in lung cancer. Using immunoSEQ multiplex PCR, the repertoire was profiled, and TCRdb retains in-frame clones only, with some absent. The data hold about 110,000 clones, with 85% observed a single time. This specimen was peripheral blood, taken from a patient treated with radiotherapy plus ipilimumab. The receptors come from a human donor with non-small cell lung cancer that progressed on radiotherapy plus ipilimumab. Some clones in this sample may be carry-over from other donors' samples.

The gene calls are TRBV4-2 and TRBJ2-1; TRBD2 matches at 9 bases. CDR1 and CDR2 from the germline V gene are LGHNA and YNFKEQ. The ends lost 4 bases at V and 9 bases at J; junction bases unmatched: 16. The CDR3 runs 17 residues. Here the CDR3 reads CASSPRGASGVYIEQFF. The CDR3 coding sequence is TGTGCCAGCAGCCCAAGGGGAGCTAGCGGGGTGTATATTGAGCAGTTCTTC.

V and J are TRBV6-4 and TRBJ1-2, with D unclear. The germline gives CDR1 MRHNA, CDR2 SNTAGT. The length of the CDR3 is 12 residues. V lost 0 bases and J 4 bases, leaving 3 bases between the germline ends. The CDR3 DNA reads as TGTGCCAGCAGTGACTCGGGCTATGGCTACACCTTC. Encoded protein: CASSDSGYGYTF.

The chain uses TRBV11-2 and TRBJ1-2; no clear D. Between the trimmed V and J ends, which lost 5 bases and 6 bases, there was a span of 16 bases. From germline, CDR1 is SGHAT and CDR2 FQNNGV. The CDR3 is 14 amino acids. The CDR3 DNA follows: TGTGCCAGCAGCCCATCTAGGCATATTGATGGCTACACCTTC. Translated: CASSPSRHIDGYTF.

As for this clone: The sample has other DNA sequences that encode this CDR3 too. The V gene is TRBV27, the J gene TRBJ2-1; 8 positions match TRBD2. The CDR3 consists of 15 residues. Germline CDR1 MNHEY, CDR2 SMNVEV (reference sequence). The trim removed 3 bases at V and 5 bases at J, leaving 6 bases unmatched. The CDR3 nucleotides are TGTGCCAGCAGTTTTTCCGGGGGGGCGAACAATGAGCAGTTCTTC. It yields the protein CASSFSGGANNEQFF.

The sample holds one count of this clone. The chain employs TRBV7-2 and TRBJ2-3, with 7 bases identical to TRBD2. The germline gives CDR1 SGHTA, CDR2 FQGNSA. With 5 bases clipped from V and 1 base from J, the junction kept 3 bases outside the gene matches. The CDR3 has 14 residues. The CDR3 DNA reads as TGTGCCAGCAGCCAAAGCGGGGGCACAGATACGCAGTATTTT. Its protein product is CASSQSGGTDTQYF.